Listed here are 3 T cell receptor beta chains from one sample, sequenced in a study of T cell clones after liver transplantation. Sequencing used immunoSEQ multiplex PCR; TCRdb keeps in-frame clones, though not all of them. Here the sample spans around 43,000 clones, about 86% being singletons. This specimen was CD4+ T cells from blood, taken 24 months after liver transplant. These TCRs come from a human patient who received a liver transplant. Certain T cells may be donor cells from the graft.

The chain carries TRBV7-9 and TRBJ2-7; 9 positions agree with TRBD1. Losses at the gene ends were 5 bases for V and 9 bases for J; bases not matched to a gene: 8. From germline, CDR1 is SEHNR and CDR2 FQNEAQ (reference sequence). This CDR3 is 13 amino acids long. The CDR3 DNA reads TGTGCCAGCAGCAGGATGGGACAGGGTGCGCAGTACTTC. It yields the protein CASSRMGQGAQYF.

The chain has TRBV5-1 and TRBJ1-1, with 10 bases lining up with TRBD1. Per the germline V gene, CDR1 is SGHRS and CDR2 is YFSETQ. Trimming cost V 4 bases and J 3 bases; bases outside gene matches: 9. The CDR3 runs to 16 residues. The CDR3 loop reads CASSVNGQGEDTEAFF. CDR3 nucleotides: TGCGCCAGCAGCGTTAACGGACAGGGGGAGGACACTGAAGCTTTCTTT.

This chain uses TRBV6-5 with TRBJ1-1; no clear D gene. Looked up from germline, CDR1 is MNHEY and CDR2 is SVGAGI. Trimming pared 3 bases from V and 3 bases from J, leaving 8 bases between. The CDR3 runs to 13 residues. CDR3 DNA sequence: TGTGCCAGCAGTTATTGGTTGGACACTGAAGCTTTCTTT. As protein: CASSYWLDTEAFF.